The 24 T cell receptor beta chains below were found in one sample sequenced in a study of T cells after yellow fever vaccination (dated by TCRdb to the late 2010s). The treatment or condition tag for this specimen amounts to: live attenuated yellow fever vaccine strain. To prepare the library, 5' RACE was applied. The sequencer listed for this sample is Illumina HiSeq 2500. TCRdb applied fastp at Q25 and MiXCR to the public reads, then kept only in-frame beta chains. Every entry covers one CDR3 protein and lists the most common genes and DNA from its rows. Within this sample are roughly 250,000 distinct CDR3 sequences, with 13% of them counted one time only. The ten largest account for around 0.55% of the sample. Sequencing was performed on CD4+ T cells sorted from PBMCs, taken 45 days after the yellow fever booster vaccination. The receptors here all came from a young man who received the YFV17D yellow fever vaccine.

The rearrangement uses TRBV30 and TRBJ1-5, with D hard to call. V lost 0 bases and J lost 6, with 12 bases in between. The CDR3 is 14 residues long. CDR1 is GTSNPN, CDR2 SVGIG, per germline (reference sequence). CDR3 nucleotide sequence: TGTGCCTGGAGTGTAATGTCAGTACTTCAGCCCCAGCATTTT. Protein: CAWSVMSVLQPQHF.

Note on this clonotype: The junction and the germline gene differ at one end; a read error may be behind it. CDR3 in DNA: TGTGCCTGCAGCATGACTAGCGGGCCGCCTATCAGCTCCTACAATGAGCAGTTCTTC. This sequence encodes CACSMTSGPPISSYNEQFF. This chain uses TRBV12-3 or TRBV12-4 with TRBJ2-1; 10 nucleotides align to TRBD2. The CDR3 contains 19 residues.

The rearrangement links TRBV5-1 to TRBJ1-4; D gene unclear. The ends were cut back, 4 bases at V and 8 bases at J, with 12 bases in the middle. Germline CDR1 and CDR2: SGHRS and YFSETQ. This CDR3 contains 13 residues. CDR3 region: CASSEAGEEKLFF. CDR3 bases: TGCGCCAGCAGCGAGGCAGGAGAGGAAAAACTGTTTTTT.

This CDR3 is CASSRGTTKGAFF. The CDR3 DNA is TGTGCCAGCAGTAGAGGGACCACGAAAGGAGCTTTCTTT. The chain employs TRBV6-2 or TRBV6-3 and TRBJ1-1; possibly TRBD1 for D (5 bases). The CDR3 totals 13 residues. The V end was cut by 5 bases, the J end by 10 bases, with 17 bases between. Germline V gene data show CDR1 as MNHEY and CDR2 as SVGEGT.

Many counts were recorded for this clonotype. The chain has TRBV5-6 and TRBJ2-1, with 7 bases fitting TRBD2. V lost 0 bases and J lost 2; bases outside the gene matches: 5. The CDR3 covers 16 residues. Germline-derived CDR1 and CDR2 are SGHDT and YYEEEE. The CDR3: CASSLGGSGTYNEQFF. The CDR3 bases are TGTGCCAGCAGCTTGGGGGGGAGCGGGACCTACAATGAGCAGTTCTTC.

V usage is TRBV7-2 and J usage is TRBJ2-3; D ambiguous. CDR3 size: 16 residues. The V and J ends lost 2 bases and 0 bases respectively, with 12 bases between them. The germline CDR1 and CDR2 sequences are SGHTA and FQGNSA. CDR3 sequence reads: CASSLTGYTSTDTQYF. The CDR3 DNA is TGTGCCAGCAGCTTAACCGGGTATACTAGCACAGATACGCAGTATTTT.

The J gene is TRBJ2-7, the V gene TRBV11-2, with 9 bases lining up with TRBD2. The CDR3 spans 14 residues. The germline V gene has CDR1 SGHAT and CDR2 FQNNGV. Trimming cost V 5 bases and J 2 bases; bases outside gene matches: 4. CDR3 bases: TGTGCCAGCAGCAACATAGCGGGAGCCTACGAGCAGTACTTC. This gives the protein CASSNIAGAYEQYF.

To note about this clonotype: One end of the junction varies from germline; a read error may be responsible. The V call is TRBV28, the J call TRBJ1-2, with D uncertain. This CDR3 has 14 amino acids. Germline CDR1 is MDHEN and CDR2 is SYDVKM. CDR3 nucleotides: TGTGTCAGCAGTCAGCCCACACCCAGCAATGGCTACACCTTC. Translated: CVSSQPTPSNGYTF.

This sequence joins TRBV7-2 and TRBJ2-1; possible D gene TRBD2, 6 bases. The CDR3 consists of 16 residues. Germline CDR1 SGHTA, CDR2 FQGNSA. Trimming took off 5 bases at V and 3 bases at J, with 17 bases between the two ends. CDR3 bases: TGTGCCAGCAGCCCGGAGGTGGCGGGAATCTACAATGAGCAGTTCTTC. As protein: CASSPEVAGIYNEQFF.

In its sample, this clonotype was seen many times. The genes are TRBV7-6 and TRBJ2-1, with TRBD2 identical over 8 bases. The V gene end was trimmed by 5 bases and the J gene end by 3 bases; junction bases not matched to a gene: 15. CDR3 size: 18 residues. CDR1 and CDR2 (germline): SGHVS, FNYEAQ. CDR3 DNA: TGTGCCAGCAGCCGGGAAGGTTCGGGAAGCGGGAGCTACAATGAGCAGTTCTTC. Protein sequence: CASSREGSGSGSYNEQFF. The whole variable domain, filled in from reference TRBV7-6 and TRBJ2-1, reads GAGVSQSPRYKVTKRGQDVALRCDPISGHVSLYWYRQALGQGPEFLTYFNYEAQQDKSGLPNDRFSAERPEGSISTLTIQRTEQRDSAMYRCASSREGSGSGSYNEQFFGPGTRLTVL.

This clonotype came up many times. This chain links TRBV27 with TRBJ2-7, with D uncertain. The germline V gene encodes CDR1 MNHEY and CDR2 SMNVEV (reference sequence). Trimming took off 6 bases at V and 4 bases at J, with 13 bases between the two ends. CDR3 length: 13 amino acids. The CDR3 region is CASRGQAKYEQYF. The CDR3, as DNA: TGTGCCAGCAGGGGTCAGGCAAAATACGAGCAGTACTTC.

This chain joins TRBV27 and TRBJ2-7; maybe TRBD1 (5 bases). CDR1 MNHEY and CDR2 SMNVEV come from the germline V gene (reference sequence). V lost 6 bases and J 2 bases, leaving 17 bases between the germline ends. This CDR3 contains 15 residues. Here the CDR3 DNA reads TGTGCCAGCAGGCTCCTTGGGGCGGCCACCTACGAGCAGTACTTC. Residues: CASRLLGAATYEQYF.

This rearrangement joins TRBV19 to TRBJ2-1; TRBD1 aligns across 12 bases. This CDR3 is 15 amino acids long. Trimming removed 6 bases from V and 7 bases from J; junction bases left unmatched: 7. CDR1 LNHDA and CDR2 SQIVND come from the germline V gene (reference sequence). The CDR3 spells CASSIRDRGLNEQFF. The CDR3 DNA follows: TGTGCCAGTAGCATCCGGGACAGGGGGCTAAATGAGCAGTTCTTC.

This clonotype occurred a few times. The V and J genes are TRBV20-1 and TRBJ2-1; D is unresolved. V was trimmed by 6 bases and J by 9 bases, leaving 15 bases between them. The germline gives CDR1 DFQATT, CDR2 SNEGSKA (reference sequence). The CDR3 spans 12 residues. The CDR3 reads CSAPQFGSEQFF. DNA of the CDR3: TGCAGTGCCCCCCAGTTTGGTAGTGAGCAGTTCTTC.

This clonotype was seen a few times. This chain uses TRBV7-2 with TRBJ2-2; D ambiguous. V was shortened by 5 bases and J by 4 bases, with 14 bases between the two germline ends. The CDR3 runs to 15 residues. Germline V lookup: CDR1 SGHTA, CDR2 FQGNSA. The chain's CDR3 is CASSLRSRATGELFF. CDR3 bases: TGTGCCAGCAGCCTCAGGAGTAGGGCCACCGGGGAGCTGTTTTTT.

V gene TRBV20-1 combines with J gene TRBJ2-7; 10 bases align to TRBD1. The CDR3 runs 14 residues. The ends lost 3 bases at V and 3 bases at J; junction bases unmatched: 5. The germline V gene has CDR1 DFQATT and CDR2 SNEGSKA (reference sequence). CDR3 loop: CSARSGTGDYEQYF. The CDR3 coding sequence is TGCAGTGCTAGGTCCGGGACAGGGGACTACGAGCAGTACTTC.

This clonotype was counted only a few times. The V and J genes are TRBV7-3 and TRBJ2-2, with D possibly called TRBD1 or TRBD2 (6 bases each). Trimming left V 6 bases short and J 5 bases short, with 19 bases between. Germline V gene lookup returns CDR1 SGHTA and CDR2 FQGTGA. The CDR3 contains 16 residues. CDR3: CASRPTGGVLTGELFF. The CDR3 DNA follows: TGTGCCAGCAGGCCAACCGGGGGCGTTCTAACCGGGGAGCTGTTTTTT.

V is TRBV12-3 or TRBV12-4 and J is TRBJ2-5; 7 bases line up with TRBD1. Unmatched junction bases numbered 10, after V lost 7 bases and J lost 5 bases. This CDR3 comprises 14 residues. DNA of the CDR3: TGTGCCAGCAAATTAGGGACAGTCAGGGAGACCCAGTACTTC. Translation gives CASKLGTVRETQYF.

Notes on this clonotype: A much larger clone lies a single base off, so this may be a read error. The chain joins TRBV20-1 to TRBJ2-4; 7 bases map to TRBD1. This CDR3 is built from 15 residues. In germline, CDR1 is DFQATT, CDR2 SNEGSKA (reference sequence). The CDR3 protein is CSARNRGLAENIQYF. In nucleotides, the CDR3 is TGCAGTGCCAGAAACAGGGGATTAGCCGAAAACATTCAGTACTTC.

This clonotype was seen many times. The chain is built from TRBV7-2 and TRBJ2-2, with unresolved D. This CDR3 spans 13 amino acids. V lost 5 bases and J lost 10, with 14 bases in between. CDR1 and CDR2 (germline): SGHTA, FQGNSA. This CDR3 is CASSTPHNPELFF. CDR3 nucleotides: TGTGCCAGCAGCACCCCACATAATCCGGAGCTGTTTTTT.

This clonotype was observed at least ten times. The V and J genes are TRBV20-1 and TRBJ2-1; TRBD2 matches 11 bases. V lost 6 bases and J lost 5; bases outside the gene matches: 0. The CDR3 contains 12 residues. Germline V lookup: CDR1 DFQATT, CDR2 SNEGSKA (reference sequence). For the CDR3, the DNA is TGCAGTGCGACTAGCGGGAACAATGAGCAGTTCTTC. Encoded protein: CSATSGNNEQFF.

The chain has TRBV6-5 and TRBJ2-7, with a tentative D call TRBD1 (6 bases). The CDR3 spans 17 residues. Trimming left V 0 bases short and J 0 bases short, with 15 bases between. Per the germline V gene, CDR1 is MNHEY and CDR2 is SVGAGI. The CDR3: CASSYSNPGHSSYEQYF. The CDR3 DNA reads TGTGCCAGCAGTTACTCAAATCCGGGACATAGCTCCTACGAGCAGTACTTC.

The chain joins TRBV7-3 to TRBJ2-7, with D tentatively TRBD1 or TRBD2 (5 bases each). Trimming took 4 bases from V and 4 from J, leaving 14 bases between them. CDR1 is SGHTA, CDR2 FQGTGA, per germline. This CDR3 is built from 14 residues. DNA for the CDR3: TGTGCCAGCAGCTGGGGCCCGGGAAGTTACGAGCAGTACTTC. This sequence encodes CASSWGPGSYEQYF.

V and J are TRBV28 and TRBJ2-2; D is undetermined. CDR1 is MDHEN and CDR2 is SYDVKM in the germline V gene. CDR3 length equals 16 residues. V lost 6 bases and J lost 0, with 14 bases in between. Written as DNA, the CDR3 is TGTGCCAGCAGACCCACCTTTCGCCCGAACACCGGGGAGCTGTTTTTT. This sequence encodes CASRPTFRPNTGELFF.